This T cell receptor (beta chain) was recovered during a study of PD-L1 blockade in urothelial cancer. Study overall: Males with bladder-origin urothelial cancer made up twenty-five of 29 patients. Analysis of blood occurred 3 weeks (second dose) and 6 weeks after treatment start.

Time point meaning: peripheral blood 6 weeks after treatment start. Metastatic or locally advanced urothelial carcinoma was present in the patients. Sample contribution per patient ranged from 1 to 8, covering pretreatment and on-treatment. CDR3 size: 13 residues. The germline V gene has CDR1 MNHEY and CDR2 SMNVEV (reference sequence). With 8 bases removed from V and 0 bases from J, the gap between germline ends came to 9 bases. Generated by immunoSEQ multiplex PCR, the TCRdb table keeps only in-frame clones and is missing some. Found here are 100,000 to 150,000 clones, around 86% of them singletons; the top ten hold roughly 2.3%.

J is TRBJ2-3 and V is TRBV27; D ambiguous. The clonotype comes from a man aged 45-65 years with urothelial cancer. Sequenced material: PBMCs, taken around atezolizumab (anti-PD-L1) treatment. The CDR3 region has the DNA TGTGCCAGCGGGCAGCCTAGCACAGATACGCAGTATTTT. It specifies CASGQPSTDTQYF.